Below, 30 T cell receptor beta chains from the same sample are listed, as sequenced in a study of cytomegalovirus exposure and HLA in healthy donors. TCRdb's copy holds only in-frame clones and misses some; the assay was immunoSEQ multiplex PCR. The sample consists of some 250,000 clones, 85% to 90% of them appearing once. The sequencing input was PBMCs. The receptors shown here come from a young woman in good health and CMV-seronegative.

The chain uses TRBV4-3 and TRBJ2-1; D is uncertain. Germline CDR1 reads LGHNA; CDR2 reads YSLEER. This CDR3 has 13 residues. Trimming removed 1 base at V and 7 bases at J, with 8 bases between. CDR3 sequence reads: CASSQAFSNEQFF. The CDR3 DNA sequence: TGCGCCAGCAGCCAAGCGTTTAGTAATGAGCAGTTCTTC.

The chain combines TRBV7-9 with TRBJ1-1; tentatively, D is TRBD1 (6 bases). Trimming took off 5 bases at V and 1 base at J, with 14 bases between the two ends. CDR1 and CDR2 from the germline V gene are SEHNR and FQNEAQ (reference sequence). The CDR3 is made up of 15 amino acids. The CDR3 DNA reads TGTGCCAGCAGCCCCCGGGGGGGGGCGAACACTGAAGCTTTCTTT. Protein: CASSPRGGANTEAFF.

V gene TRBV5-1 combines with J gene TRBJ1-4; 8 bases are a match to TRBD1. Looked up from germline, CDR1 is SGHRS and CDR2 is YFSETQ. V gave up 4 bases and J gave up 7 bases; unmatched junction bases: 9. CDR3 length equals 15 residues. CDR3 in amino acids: CASSLEPGTGEKLFF. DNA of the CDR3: TGCGCCAGCAGCCTGGAACCCGGGACAGGTGAAAAACTGTTTTTT.

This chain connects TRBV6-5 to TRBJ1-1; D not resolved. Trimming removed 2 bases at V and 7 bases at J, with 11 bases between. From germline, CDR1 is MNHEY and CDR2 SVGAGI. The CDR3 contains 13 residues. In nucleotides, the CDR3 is TGTGCCAGCAGTTACGCATCTGGAGGTGAAGCTTTCTTT. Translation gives CASSYASGGEAFF.

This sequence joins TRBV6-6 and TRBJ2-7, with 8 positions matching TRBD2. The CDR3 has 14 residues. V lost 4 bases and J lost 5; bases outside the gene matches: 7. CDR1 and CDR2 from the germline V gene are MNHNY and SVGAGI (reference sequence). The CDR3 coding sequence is TGTGCCAGCAGTTCATCACTAGCGGAACACGAGCAGTACGTC. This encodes CASSSSLAEHEQYV.

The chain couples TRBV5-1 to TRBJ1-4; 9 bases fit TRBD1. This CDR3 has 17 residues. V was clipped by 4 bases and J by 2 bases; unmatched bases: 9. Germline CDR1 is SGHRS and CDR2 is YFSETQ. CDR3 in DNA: TGCGCCAGCAGCGCACTGGGACAGGGAGGGACTAATGAAAAACTGTTTTTT. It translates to CASSALGQGGTNEKLFF.

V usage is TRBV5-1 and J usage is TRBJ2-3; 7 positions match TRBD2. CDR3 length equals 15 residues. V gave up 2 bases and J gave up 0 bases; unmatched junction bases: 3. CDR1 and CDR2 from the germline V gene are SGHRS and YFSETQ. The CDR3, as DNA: TGCGCCAGCAGCTTCGGGCGGGGGAGCACAGATACGCAGTATTTT. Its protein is CASSFGRGSTDTQYF.

The CDR3, as DNA: TGTGCCAGCAGCTTAAACGGTCGGAGCACTGAAGCTTTCTTT. Its protein product is CASSLNGRSTEAFF. The rearrangement uses TRBV7-6 and TRBJ1-1; D gene ambiguous. Trimming left V 2 bases short and J 4 bases short, with 11 bases between. CDR1 and CDR2 (germline): SGHVS, FNYEAQ. The CDR3 covers 14 residues.

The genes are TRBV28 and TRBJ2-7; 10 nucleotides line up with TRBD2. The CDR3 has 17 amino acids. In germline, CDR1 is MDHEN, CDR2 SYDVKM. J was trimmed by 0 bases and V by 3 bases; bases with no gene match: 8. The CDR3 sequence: CASSLTSGLTSSYEQYV. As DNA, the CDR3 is TGTGCCAGCAGTTTGACTAGCGGGCTTACAAGCTCCTACGAGCAGTACGTC.

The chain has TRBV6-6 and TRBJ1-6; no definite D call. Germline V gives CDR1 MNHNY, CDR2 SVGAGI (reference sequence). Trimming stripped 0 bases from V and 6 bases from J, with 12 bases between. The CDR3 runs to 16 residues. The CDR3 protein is CASSYSRGQTNSPLHF. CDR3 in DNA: TGTGCCAGCAGTTACTCGCGCGGTCAGACTAATTCACCCCTCCACTTT.

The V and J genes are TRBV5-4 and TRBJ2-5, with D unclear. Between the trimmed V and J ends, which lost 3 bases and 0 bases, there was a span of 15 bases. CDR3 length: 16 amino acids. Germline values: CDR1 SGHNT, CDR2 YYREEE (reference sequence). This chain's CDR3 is CASSWAGSMYQETQYF. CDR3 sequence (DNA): TGTGCCAGCAGCTGGGCAGGCTCTATGTACCAAGAGACCCAGTACTTC.

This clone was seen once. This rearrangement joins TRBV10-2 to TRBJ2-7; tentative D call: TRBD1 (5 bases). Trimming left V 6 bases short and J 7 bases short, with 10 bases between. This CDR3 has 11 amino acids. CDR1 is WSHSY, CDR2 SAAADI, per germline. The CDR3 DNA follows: TGCGCCAGCAGGGGGCCGGAAGAGCAGTACGTC. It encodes CASRGPEEQYV.

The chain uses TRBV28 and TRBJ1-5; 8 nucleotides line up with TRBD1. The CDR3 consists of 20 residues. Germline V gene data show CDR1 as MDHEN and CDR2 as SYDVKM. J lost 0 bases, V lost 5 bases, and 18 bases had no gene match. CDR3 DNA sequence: TGTGCCAGCAGTCACGGACAGGGCCAAATCAAGTATTATAGCAATCAGCCCCAGCATTTT. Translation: CASSHGQGQIKYYSNQPQHF. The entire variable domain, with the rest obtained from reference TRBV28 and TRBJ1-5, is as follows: DVKVTQSSRYLVKRTGEKVFLECVQDMDHENMFWYRQDPGLGLRLIYFSYDVKMKEKGDIPEGYSVSREKKERFSLILESASTNQTSMYLCASSHGQGQIKYYSNQPQHFGDGTRLSIL.

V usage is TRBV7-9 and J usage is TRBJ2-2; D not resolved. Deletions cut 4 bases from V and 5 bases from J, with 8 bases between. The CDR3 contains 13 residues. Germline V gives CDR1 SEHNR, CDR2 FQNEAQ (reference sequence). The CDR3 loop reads CASSSLETGELFF. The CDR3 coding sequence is TGTGCCAGCAGCTCCTTAGAGACCGGGGAGCTGTTTTTT. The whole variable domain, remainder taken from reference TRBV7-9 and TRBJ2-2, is DTGVSQNPRHKITKRGQNVTFRCDPISEHNRLYWYRQTLGQGPEFLTYFQNEAQLEKSRLLSDRFSAERPKGSFSTLEIQRTEQGDSAMYLCASSSLETGELFFGEGSRLTVL.

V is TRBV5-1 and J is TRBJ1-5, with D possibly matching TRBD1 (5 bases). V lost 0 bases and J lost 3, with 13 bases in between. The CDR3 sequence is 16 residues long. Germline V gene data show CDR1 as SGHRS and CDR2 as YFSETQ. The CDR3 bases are TGCGCCAGCAGCTTGGGGTGGGGGGGATACAATCAGCCCCAGCATTTT. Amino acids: CASSLGWGGYNQPQHF.

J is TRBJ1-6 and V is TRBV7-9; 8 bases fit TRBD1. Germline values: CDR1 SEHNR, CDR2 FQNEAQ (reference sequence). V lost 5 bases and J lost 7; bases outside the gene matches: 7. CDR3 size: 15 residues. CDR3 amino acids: CASSHKDRDNSPLHF. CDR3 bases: TGTGCCAGCAGCCATAAGGACAGGGACAATTCACCCCTCCACTTT.

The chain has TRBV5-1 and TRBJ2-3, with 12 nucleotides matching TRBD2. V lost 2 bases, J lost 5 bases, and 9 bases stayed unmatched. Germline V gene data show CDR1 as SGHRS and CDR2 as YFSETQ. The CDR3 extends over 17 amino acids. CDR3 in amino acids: CASSFAGTSGLIDTQYF. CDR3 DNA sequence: TGCGCCAGCAGCTTCGCCGGGACTAGCGGGTTAATAGATACGCAGTATTTT.

CDR3 coding DNA: TGCGCCAGCAGCTCTGCGGGGGGGTCCTACGAGCAGTACGTC. Amino acids: CASSSAGGSYEQYV. This chain connects TRBV5-1 to TRBJ2-7; 9 nucleotides match TRBD2. V gave up 3 bases and J gave up 1 base; unmatched junction bases: 2. CDR1 is SGHRS, CDR2 YFSETQ, per germline. CDR3 length: 14 residues.

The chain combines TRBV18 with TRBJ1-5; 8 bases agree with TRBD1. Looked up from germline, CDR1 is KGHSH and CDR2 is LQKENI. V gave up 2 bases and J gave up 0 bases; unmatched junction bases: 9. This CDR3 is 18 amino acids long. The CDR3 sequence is CASSPNTTGDYSNQPQHF. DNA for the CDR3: TGTGCCAGCTCACCAAATACGACAGGGGACTATAGCAATCAGCCCCAGCATTTT.

The CDR3 sequence: CASSQDPGGTGRQPQHF. DNA of the CDR3: TGCGCCAGCAGCCAAGATCCAGGAGGGACAGGGCGGCAGCCCCAGCATTTT. The rearrangement uses TRBV4-1 and TRBJ1-5, with TRBD1 matching over 9 bases. Germline CDR1 reads MGHRA; CDR2 reads YSYEKL. CDR3 length: 17 residues. V shed 0 bases and J 7 bases; nucleotides not matched to a gene: 10.

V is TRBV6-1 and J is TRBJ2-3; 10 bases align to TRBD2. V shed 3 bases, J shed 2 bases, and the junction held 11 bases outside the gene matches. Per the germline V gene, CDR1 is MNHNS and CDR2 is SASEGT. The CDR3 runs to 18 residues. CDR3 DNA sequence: TGTGCCAGCAGTGAGAGGGGTCGACTAGCGGGTTCCACAGATACGCAGTATTTT. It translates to CASSERGRLAGSTDTQYF.

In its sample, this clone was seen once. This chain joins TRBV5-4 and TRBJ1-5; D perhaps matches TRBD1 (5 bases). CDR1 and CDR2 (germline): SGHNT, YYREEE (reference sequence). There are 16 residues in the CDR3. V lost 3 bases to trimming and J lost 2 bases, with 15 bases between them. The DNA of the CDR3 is TGTGCCAGCAGCTCGGGGGGGGAAGTTGGCAATCAGCCCCAGCATTTT. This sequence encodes CASSSGGEVGNQPQHF.

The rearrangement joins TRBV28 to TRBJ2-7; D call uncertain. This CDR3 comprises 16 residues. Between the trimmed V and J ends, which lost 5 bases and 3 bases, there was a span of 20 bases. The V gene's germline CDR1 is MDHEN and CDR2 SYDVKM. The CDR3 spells CASSPADGAYLYEQYV. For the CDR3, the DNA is TGTGCCAGCAGTCCTGCCGATGGAGCGTATCTCTACGAGCAGTACGTC.

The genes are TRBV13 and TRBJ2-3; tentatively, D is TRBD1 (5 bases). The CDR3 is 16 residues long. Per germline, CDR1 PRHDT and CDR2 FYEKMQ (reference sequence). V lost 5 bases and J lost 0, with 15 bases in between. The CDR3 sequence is CASSPFGHRSTDTQYF. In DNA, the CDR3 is TGTGCCAGCAGCCCATTCGGACACCGTAGCACAGATACGCAGTATTTT.

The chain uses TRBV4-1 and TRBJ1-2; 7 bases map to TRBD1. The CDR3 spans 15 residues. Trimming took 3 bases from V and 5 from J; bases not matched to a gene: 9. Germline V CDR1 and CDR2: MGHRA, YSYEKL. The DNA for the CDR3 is TGCGCCAGCAGCCACCTGGACACAGGGGTATATGGCTACACCTTC. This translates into CASSHLDTGVYGYTF.

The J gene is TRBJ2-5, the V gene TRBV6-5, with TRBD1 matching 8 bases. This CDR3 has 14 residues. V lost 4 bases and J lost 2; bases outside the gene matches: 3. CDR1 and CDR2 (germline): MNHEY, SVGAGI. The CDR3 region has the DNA TGTGCCAGCAGTTCTACAGGGGGGCAAGAGACCCAGTACTTC. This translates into CASSSTGGQETQYF.

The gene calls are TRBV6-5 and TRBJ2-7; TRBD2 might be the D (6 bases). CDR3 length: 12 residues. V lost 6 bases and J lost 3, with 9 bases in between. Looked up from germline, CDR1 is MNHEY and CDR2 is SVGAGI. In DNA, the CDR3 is TGTGCCAGCAGAAAGGGACTCTACGAGCAGTACTTC. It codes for CASRKGLYEQYF.

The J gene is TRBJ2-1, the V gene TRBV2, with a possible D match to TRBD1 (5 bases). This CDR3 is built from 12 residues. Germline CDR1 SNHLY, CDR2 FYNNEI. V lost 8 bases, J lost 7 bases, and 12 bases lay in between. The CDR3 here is CASLSGSNEQFF. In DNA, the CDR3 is TGTGCCAGCCTTTCAGGGTCGAATGAGCAGTTCTTC. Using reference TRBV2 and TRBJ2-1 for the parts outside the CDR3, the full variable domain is EPEVTQTPSHQVTQMGQEVILRCVPISNHLYFYWYRQILGQKVEFLVSFYNNEISEKSEIFDDQFSVERPDGSNFTLKIRSTKLEDSAMYFCASLSGSNEQFFGPGTRLTVL.

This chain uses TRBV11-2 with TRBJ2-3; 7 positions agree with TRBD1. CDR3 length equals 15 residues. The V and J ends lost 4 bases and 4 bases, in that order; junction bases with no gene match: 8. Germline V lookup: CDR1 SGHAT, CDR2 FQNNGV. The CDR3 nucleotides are TGTGCCAGCAGCTATGGACCCGGGACAGCAGATACGCAGTATTTT. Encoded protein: CASSYGPGTADTQYF.

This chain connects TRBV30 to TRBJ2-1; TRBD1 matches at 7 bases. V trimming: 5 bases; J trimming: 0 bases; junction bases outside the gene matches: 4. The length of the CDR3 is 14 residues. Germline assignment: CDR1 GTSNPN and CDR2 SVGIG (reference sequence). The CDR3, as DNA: TGTGCCTGGGACCCAGGGGGCTCCTACAATGAGCAGTTCTTC. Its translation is CAWDPGGSYNEQFF.